The clone carrying this T cell receptor (beta chain) has a single count. The CDR3 covers 16 residues. Trimming shortened V by 1 base and J by 2 bases, and 12 bases separated the two germline ends. CDR1 and CDR2 (germline): SGHVS, FNYEAQ. This sample stems from a study of shared clonotypes between healthy human individuals. Healthy adults negative for HIV, lacking recent acute infections or vaccinations, served as donors. Every donor was a Caucasian adult from Nashville, Tennessee. Genomic DNA per cell subset filled all wells of several immunoSEQ plates. The protocol was immunoSEQ multiplex PCR, while the TCRdb copy is restricted to in-frame clones and leaves out a portion. The sample contains about 2.4 million clones, 80% to 95% of which appear only once.

The source is a man between 18 and 35 years old in good health. Some clones in this sample may be carry-over from other donors' samples. The chain couples TRBV7-6 to TRBJ1-5; D might be TRBD1 (5 bases). Sequencing was performed on naive CD4+ T cells from PBMCs. Subset specified: CD45RA+ positively selected. The CDR3 is CASSLDPGSGNQPQHF. CDR3 in DNA: TGTGCCAGCAGCTTAGATCCAGGGTCCGGCAATCAGCCCCAGCATTTT.